This T cell receptor beta chain was sequenced during a study of T cell changes during pregnancy in multiple sclerosis. Repertoires were generated with immunoSEQ multiplex PCR, while TCRdb's copy carries only in-frame clones and drops some. The data show approximately 90,000 clones, around 90% seen once. The V gene lost 6 bases and the J gene lost 1 base, with 13 bases spanning the gap. Looked up from germline, CDR1 is SQVTM and CDR2 is ANQGSEA. The CDR3 has 14 residues. The sequence came from a female donor with multiple sclerosis, enrolled in a pregnancy study. The rearrangement uses TRBV29-1 and TRBJ1-5, with a possible D match to TRBD1 (6 bases). This material consisted of peripheral blood, taken before pregnancy. The CDR3 is CSVKQGSSNQPQHF. The CDR3 region has the DNA TGCAGCGTAAAACAGGGATCGAGCAATCAGCCCCAGCATTTT.